These T cell receptor beta chains were read from a single sample in a study of T cells after yellow fever vaccination. TCRdb recomputed calls from the 5' RACE reads with MiXCR, one row per CDR3 protein. The data show 500,000 to 650,000 distinct CDR3 sequences, less than 20% seen once. The sample consisted of PBMCs, taken around 5 days after the first yellow fever vaccination. All receptors come from a man between 18 and 35 years old who received the YFV17D yellow fever vaccine. CDR3s include the opening cysteine and the closing phenylalanine or tryptophan. Each record gives: CDR3 length, clone size, V gene, J gene, D gene, CDR3 protein, CDR3 DNA. D genes are given only for firm matches. Size is omitted from some rows. Given values are once, few, many or a class for expanded clones.

len: 14
abundance: many
v_gene: TRBV20-1
j_gene: TRBJ1-4
d_gene: TRBD1
CDR3aa: CSAQIGTDNEKLFF
CDR3nt: TGCAGTGCTCAGATAGGGACAGATAATGAAAAACTGTTTTTT

len: 14
abundance: few
v_gene: TRBV30
j_gene: TRBJ1-6
d_gene: -
CDR3aa: CAWGGPGSNSPLHF
CDR3nt: TGTGCCTGGGGGGGACCGGGGAGTAATTCACCCCTCCACTTT

len: 15
abundance: few
v_gene: TRBV5-4
j_gene: TRBJ1-1
d_gene: -
CDR3aa: CASSLFRGPTGEAFF
CDR3nt: TGTGCCAGCAGCTTGTTCAGGGGCCCCACCGGTGAAGCTTTCTTT

len: 12
abundance: -
v_gene: TRBV6-2/TRBV6-3
j_gene: TRBJ2-5
d_gene: -
CDR3aa: CASSYAVFTQYF
CDR3nt: TGTGCCAGCAGTTATGCGGTGTTTACCCAGTACTTC

len: 14
abundance: few
v_gene: TRBV20-1
j_gene: TRBJ2-3
d_gene: TRBD1
CDR3aa: CSARDFGTGGTQYF
CDR3nt: TGCAGTGCTAGAGATTTTGGGACAGGGGGGACGCAGTATTTT

len: 14
abundance: -
v_gene: TRBV4-3
j_gene: TRBJ1-2
d_gene: -
CDR3aa: CASSQVPGPRGYTF
CDR3nt: TGCGCCAGCAGCCAAGTCCCAGGGCCGAGGGGCTACACCTTC

len: 13
abundance: -
v_gene: TRBV7-9
j_gene: TRBJ1-1
d_gene: -
CDR3aa: CASGGEMNTEAFF
CDR3nt: TGTGCCAGCGGCGGGGAAATGAACACTGAAGCTTTCTTT

len: 13
abundance: -
v_gene: TRBV12-3/TRBV12-4
j_gene: TRBJ1-2
d_gene: -
CDR3aa: CASKKQGTYGYTF
CDR3nt: TGTGCCAGCAAAAAACAGGGAACCTATGGCTACACCTTC

len: 17
abundance: -
v_gene: TRBV19
j_gene: TRBJ2-3
d_gene: TRBD2
CDR3aa: CASSRLAGVPITDTQYF
CDR3nt: TGTGCCAGTAGCCGACTAGCGGGGGTTCCGATCACAGATACGCAGTATTTT

len: 13
abundance: -
v_gene: TRBV5-6
j_gene: TRBJ1-2
d_gene: -
CDR3aa: CASSLNWDYGYTF
CDR3nt: TGTGCCAGCAGCTTGAATTGGGACTATGGCTACACCTTC

len: 13
abundance: few
v_gene: TRBV5-1
j_gene: TRBJ1-2
d_gene: TRBD1
CDR3aa: CASSAQGAFGYTF
CDR3nt: TGCGCCAGCAGCGCACAGGGGGCCTTTGGCTACACCTTC

len: 15
abundance: -
v_gene: TRBV20-1
j_gene: TRBJ2-1
d_gene: -
CDR3aa: CSARGSAGSYNEQFF
CDR3nt: TGCAGTGCTAGGGGTAGTGCGGGCTCCTACAATGAGCAGTTCTTC

len: 15
abundance: -
v_gene: TRBV3-1
j_gene: TRBJ2-5
d_gene: TRBD2
CDR3aa: CASSGGLAGFETQYF
CDR3nt: TGTGCCAGCAGCGGGGGACTAGCGGGGTTCGAGACCCAGTACTTC

len: 14
abundance: few
v_gene: TRBV7-9
j_gene: TRBJ2-7
d_gene: -
CDR3aa: CASSLRGAFYEQYF
CDR3nt: TGTGCCAGCAGCCTTCGGGGGGCCTTCTACGAGCAGTACTTC

len: 14
abundance: few
v_gene: TRBV7-6
j_gene: TRBJ1-5
d_gene: -
CDR3aa: CASSSRTGGQPQHF
CDR3nt: TGTGCCAGCAGCTCTAGGACGGGTGGTCAGCCCCAGCATTTT

len: 14
abundance: -
v_gene: TRBV5-1
j_gene: TRBJ2-1
d_gene: TRBD2
CDR3aa: CASSLSGRNNEQFF
CDR3nt: TGCGCCAGCAGCTTGAGCGGGAGGAACAATGAGCAGTTCTTC

len: 14
abundance: few
v_gene: TRBV12-3/TRBV12-4
j_gene: TRBJ2-3
d_gene: -
CDR3aa: CASSFYSGTDTQYF
CDR3nt: TGTGCCAGCAGTTTCTACAGTGGTACAGATACGCAGTATTTT

len: 15
abundance: -
v_gene: TRBV3-1
j_gene: TRBJ2-5
d_gene: TRBD1
CDR3aa: CATCHRAGGVETQYF
CDR3nt: TGTGCCACCTGCCATCGGGCAGGGGGCGTCGAGACCCAGTACTTC

len: 14
abundance: -
v_gene: TRBV7-9
j_gene: TRBJ2-5
d_gene: -
CDR3aa: CASRSAPQPETQYF
CDR3nt: TGTGCCAGCAGATCAGCACCCCAACCAGAGACCCAGTACTTC

len: 16
abundance: many
v_gene: TRBV7-2
j_gene: TRBJ2-1
d_gene: -
CDR3aa: CASSLRGINSYNEQFF
CDR3nt: TGTGCCAGCAGCTTACGGGGCATAAACTCCTACAATGAGCAGTTCTTC

len: 14
abundance: few
v_gene: TRBV20-1
j_gene: TRBJ2-5
d_gene: -
CDR3aa: CSARDAPGAETQYF
CDR3nt: TGCAGTGCTAGAGATGCCCCGGGGGCAGAGACCCAGTACTTC

len: 15
abundance: -
v_gene: TRBV7-2
j_gene: TRBJ1-3
d_gene: -
CDR3aa: CASSPQGKAGNTIYF
CDR3nt: TGTGCCAGCAGCCCTCAGGGGAAAGCTGGAAACACCATATATTTT

len: 15
abundance: many
v_gene: TRBV5-1
j_gene: TRBJ1-4
d_gene: -
CDR3aa: CASSLSGTTNEKLFF
CDR3nt: TGCGCCAGCAGCTTATCCGGCACAACTAATGAAAAACTGTTTTTT

len: 15
abundance: -
v_gene: TRBV28
j_gene: TRBJ1-1
d_gene: -
CDR3aa: CASSPGDVFNTEAFF
CDR3nt: TGTGCCAGCAGTCCGGGGGACGTTTTCAACACTGAAGCTTTCTTT

len: 14
abundance: many
v_gene: TRBV6-5
j_gene: TRBJ2-5
d_gene: TRBD1
CDR3aa: CASSYQGARETQYF
CDR3nt: TGTGCCAGCAGTTATCAGGGGGCTCGGGAGACCCAGTACTTC

len: 15
abundance: -
v_gene: TRBV4-1
j_gene: TRBJ2-7
d_gene: -
CDR3aa: CASSLSGAILTEQYF
CDR3nt: TGCGCCAGCAGCCTGTCCGGGGCCATTTTGACCGAGCAGTACTTC

len: 15
abundance: few
v_gene: TRBV5-4
j_gene: TRBJ2-2
d_gene: TRBD2
CDR3aa: CASNPGEGLTGELFF
CDR3nt: TGTGCCAGCAACCCCGGGGAGGGCCTAACCGGGGAGCTGTTTTTT

len: 14
abundance: few
v_gene: TRBV12-3/TRBV12-4
j_gene: TRBJ2-1
d_gene: -
CDR3aa: CASSLPAEYNEQFF
CDR3nt: TGTGCCAGCAGTTTACCAGCGGAATACAATGAGCAGTTCTTC

len: 16
abundance: many
v_gene: TRBV11-2
j_gene: TRBJ2-2
d_gene: -
CDR3aa: CASSLIQGLNTGELFF
CDR3nt: TGTGCCAGCAGCTTAATCCAGGGCCTGAACACCGGGGAGCTGTTTTTT